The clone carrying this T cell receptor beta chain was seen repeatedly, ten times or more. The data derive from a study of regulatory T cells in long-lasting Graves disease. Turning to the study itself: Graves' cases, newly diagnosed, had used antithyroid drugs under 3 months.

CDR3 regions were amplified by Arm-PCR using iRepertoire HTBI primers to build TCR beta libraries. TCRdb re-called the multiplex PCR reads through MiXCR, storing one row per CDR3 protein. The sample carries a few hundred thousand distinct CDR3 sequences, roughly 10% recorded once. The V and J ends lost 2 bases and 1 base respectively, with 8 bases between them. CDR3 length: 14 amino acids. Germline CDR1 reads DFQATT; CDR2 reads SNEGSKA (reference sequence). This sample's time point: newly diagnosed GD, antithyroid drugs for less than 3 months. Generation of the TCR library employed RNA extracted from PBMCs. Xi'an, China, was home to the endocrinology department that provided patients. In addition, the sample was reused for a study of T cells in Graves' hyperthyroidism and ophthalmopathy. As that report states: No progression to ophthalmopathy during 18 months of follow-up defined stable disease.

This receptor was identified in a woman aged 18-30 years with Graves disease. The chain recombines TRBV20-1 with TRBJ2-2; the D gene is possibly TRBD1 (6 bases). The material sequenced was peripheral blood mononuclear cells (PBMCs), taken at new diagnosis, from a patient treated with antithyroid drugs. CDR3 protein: CSARWGQNTGELFF. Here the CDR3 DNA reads TGCAGTGCTAGATGGGGGCAGAACACCGGGGAGCTGTTTTTT.